This TCR beta chain was recovered during a study of regulatory T cells in long-lasting Graves disease (dated by TCRdb to 2020 to 2022). Regarding the complete study: Persistent Graves' disease meant more than 5 years of antithyroid drug treatment with TSH receptor autoantibodies that stayed positive. Patients with persistent Graves' disease were compared with patients with newly diagnosed Graves' disease using TCR sequencing and RNA sequencing of peripheral blood. The study was registered as a clinical trial and conducted in China. A total of around 35 samples were covered by TCR sequencing, comprising some 13 persistent and around 20 newly diagnosed Graves' disease patients. In the clinical cohort, patients with persistent Graves' disease had used antithyroid drugs for an average of around 9.9 years. Here is what the overall study found, with its caveats: Only the TCR beta chain was sequenced and analyzed. The small sample size was acknowledged by the authors as a limitation that may reduce accuracy. More public clonotypes were shared among persistent patients (around 2,600) than among newly diagnosed patients (approximately 930). Persistent disease showed preferential use of TRBV28, TRBJ1-2 and TRBJ2-5, whereas newly diagnosed disease favored TRBV20-1 and TRBJ2-1. The study examined only peripheral blood because the primary lesion, thyroid tissue, could not be accessed. Compared with newly diagnosed patients, patients with persistent Graves' disease had lower TCR Shannon entropy and fewer highly expanded clones, which suggests clonal expansion.

The library was generated by multiplex PCR. This sample was sequenced with an Illumina HiSeq 4000. iRepertoire HTBI primers and Arm-PCR amplification of CDR3 regions were used to construct TCR beta libraries. Before sequencing, the PCR products underwent gel purification. In the original analysis: Gene usage analysis of CDR3 amino acid clonotypes used the 62 TRBV and 14 to 15 TRBJ segments found across samples. COPE and FqMerger were used to merge the filtered high-quality paired reads into contigs. BLAST was used to align contigs to IMGT TRBV, TRBD and TRBJ reference genes, and CDR3 was defined according to IMGT. Clonotypes above 0.1% frequency were classified as highly expanded clones. Repertoire diversity was measured by Shannon entropy, and V-J evenness by the Gini coefficient. Public clonotypes were defined as clonotypes shared by more than one individual. Through fastp at Q25 and MiXCR, TCRdb rebuilt clones from the public reads, retaining in-frame beta chains. Rows with a matching CDR3 protein are joined into one entry that keeps the most common DNA and genes. TCRdb's processing, not the study's, gives the V and J calls here. The sample table holds 390,000 or so distinct CDR3 sequences, of which more than 20% were seen once. Together, the top ten hold less than 30% of the sample.

This clonotype occurred many times. Its antigen has not been determined. No base quality values were provided; no much bigger clone lies one nucleotide off. What this sample's time point label stands for: persistent/refractory GD, antithyroid drugs over 5 years with positive TRAb. RNA was extracted from PBMCs in TRIzol for both TCR sequencing and RNA sequencing. Graves' disease was diagnosed according to American Thyroid Association guidelines. Patients for the study were recruited at an endocrinology department in Xi'an, China. Each patient gave 7 to 9.5 milliliters of peripheral blood, collected in an EDTA anticoagulant tube. PBMCs were isolated by Ficoll Paque Plus density gradient separation without further T cell sorting. An Agilent 2100 Bioanalyzer and agarose gel were used to check RNA quality, while a NanoDrop 2000 measured RNA concentration. CDR1 and CDR2 were assigned from the germline V gene as MDHEN and SYDVKM. The CDR3 has 15 amino acids, counting the end cysteine and phenylalanine. The retained sequence is limited to the CDR3, 45 bases, with the frame set at the first base. V and J lose 1 base and 5 bases, and a span of 14 bases separates them.

The TCR was taken from a woman in her thirties or forties with Graves disease. Donor details come from another sample of the same person, matched by shared clones. The V and J genes are TRBV28 and TRBJ1-2; the D gene is unclear. This specimen was peripheral blood mononuclear cells (PBMCs), taken when the disease was refractory, from a patient treated with antithyroid drugs. The sequenced DNA is TGTGCCAGCAGTTTATCGGGTATAGAACCGTATGGCTACACCTTC. It specifies CASSLSGIEPYGYTF.